The present entry profiles one T cell receptor (beta chain) with its context. This sample was taken from a study of OX40 agonist ivuxolimab in advanced cancers. Profiling relied on immunoSEQ multiplex PCR, and the TCRdb table lists in-frame clones only, not all of them. The sample lists about 47,000 clones, around 80% seen once, with around 21% in the top ten. Autoimmune disease history or systemic immunosuppression led to patient exclusion. This CDR3 is built from 18 residues. The chain recombines TRBV21-1 with TRBJ1-3; TRBD1 is taken as the D call from the table, unchecked against the DNA. TRBV21-1 is recorded as a pseudogene. This material consisted of CD4+ or CD8+ T cells sorted from blood, taken in a trial of the OX40 agonist ivuxolimab. This clonotype originated in an adult with an advanced solid tumor such as melanoma, head and neck, liver or kidney cancer. The CDR3, as DNA: TGTGCCAGCACCCCTGAGGGGGCAGGGGGCTGCCCTGGAAACACCATATATTTT. Its protein product is CASTPEGAGGCPGNTIYF.